This T cell receptor (beta chain) is from a study of T cell repertoires in cytomegalovirus infection. Study-level background: Researchers turned to recently identified HLA-C-restricted CMV epitopes as well as well-studied HLA-B-restricted ones. Both CMV infection and a matching HLA type were indicated by public TCR beta signatures.

This clonotype was picked up a small number of times. Its antigen is not identified. This CDR3 spans 16 amino acids. V lost 5 bases and J 1 base, leaving 15 bases between the germline ends. Germline V gives CDR1 LNHNV, CDR2 YYDKDF (reference sequence). TCRdb called the reads again in MiXCR, with one record for every CDR3 protein. The sample has approximately 110,000 distinct CDR3 sequences, 42% seen once. Whole-study findings and limits: What dominated the ex vivo response were HLA-C-restricted CMV-specific TCR beta clonotypes. Individuals carrying CMV plus the relevant HLA were identified by cumulative frequency of public TCR beta families.

The chain employs TRBV15 and TRBJ1-5; D might be TRBD1 (6 bases). The source material was CD8+ T cells from cultured PBMCs, sampled from culture after CMV antigen stimulation. The clonotype was recovered from a human donor in good health (CMV status not recorded). Some clones in this sample may be carry-over from other donors' samples. For the CDR3, the DNA is TGTGCCACCAGCGAAGGGGGATGGGACAGCAATCAGCCCCAGCATTTT. Encoded protein: CATSEGGWDSNQPQHF.